Presented here are 5 T cell receptor beta chains from one specimen sequenced in a study of T cells in Graves' hyperthyroidism and ophthalmopathy. Authors of the study amplified TCR beta CDR3 regions from RNA transcripts. During a first-round RT-PCR of the TCR CDR3, the HTBI primer set was used. TCRdb used MiXCR to reprocess the multiplex PCR reads, holding one entry per CDR3 protein. Among 300,000 to 500,000 distinct CDR3 sequences listed, 11% to 15% were seen once. Sample: blood. The receptors shown here come from a man in his forties or fifties with Graves' ophthalmopathy.

This clonotype was seen only a few times. The chain combines TRBV29-1 with TRBJ2-5; either TRBD1 or TRBD2 may supply D (5 bases each). V was trimmed by 2 bases and J by 4 bases, leaving 11 bases between them. Germline CDR1 is SQVTM and CDR2 is ANQGSEA. This CDR3 spans 13 amino acids. Written as DNA, the CDR3 is TGCAGCGTTGAATTGGGGGTCCGAGAGACCCAGTACTTC. This translates into CSVELGVRETQYF.

This clonotype was picked up many times. The V and J genes are TRBV7-6 and TRBJ2-7; D remains ambiguous. This CDR3 comprises 15 residues. Trimming stripped 2 bases from V and 3 bases from J, with 14 bases between. CDR1 SGHVS and CDR2 FNYEAQ come from the germline V gene. DNA for the CDR3: TGTGCCAGCAGCTTAAAGGCGGAGAGGAACTACGAGCAGTACTTC. Residues: CASSLKAERNYEQYF.

The genes are TRBV6-2 or TRBV6-3 and TRBJ1-2, with unresolved D. Trimming cost V 10 bases and J 3 bases, with 15 bases left between them. This CDR3 has 13 amino acids. Germline V gives CDR1 MNHEY, CDR2 SVGEGT. The CDR3, as DNA: TGTGCCACCTCCAAAACAGATCACTATGGCTACACCTTC. This codes for CATSKTDHYGYTF.

This clonotype was seen at least ten times. The chain combines TRBV9 with TRBJ2-2; 13 positions match TRBD2. The germline gives CDR1 SGDLS, CDR2 YYNGEE. V lost 3 bases to trimming and J lost 7 bases; unmatched junction nucleotides: 9. This CDR3 has 17 amino acids. The CDR3 nucleotides are TGTGCCAGCAGCGCGTACCGAGGACTAGCGGGAGACGGGGAGCTGTTTTTT. It yields the protein CASSAYRGLAGDGELFF.

This rearrangement joins TRBV6-1 to TRBJ1-2, with TRBD1 matching over 11 bases. The CDR3 is 15 amino acids. With V trimmed by 9 bases and J by 8 bases, 14 bases remained unmatched. Germline assignment: CDR1 MNHNS and CDR2 SASEGT. The CDR3 spells CASFGQGAPNGGYTF. CDR3 nucleotides: TGTGCCAGTTTCGGACAGGGGGCTCCGAACGGCGGCTACACCTTC.